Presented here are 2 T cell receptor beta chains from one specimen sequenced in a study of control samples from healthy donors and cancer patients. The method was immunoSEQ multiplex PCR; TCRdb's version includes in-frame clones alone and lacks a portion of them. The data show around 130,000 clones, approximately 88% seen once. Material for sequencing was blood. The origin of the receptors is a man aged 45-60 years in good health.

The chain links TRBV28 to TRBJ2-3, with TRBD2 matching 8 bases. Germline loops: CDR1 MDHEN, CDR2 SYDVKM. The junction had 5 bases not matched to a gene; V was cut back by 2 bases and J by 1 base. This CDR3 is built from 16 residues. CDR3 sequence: CASSLTAGGRTDTQYF. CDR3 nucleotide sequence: TGTGCCAGCAGTTTAACGGCGGGGGGCCGCACAGATACGCAGTATTTT.

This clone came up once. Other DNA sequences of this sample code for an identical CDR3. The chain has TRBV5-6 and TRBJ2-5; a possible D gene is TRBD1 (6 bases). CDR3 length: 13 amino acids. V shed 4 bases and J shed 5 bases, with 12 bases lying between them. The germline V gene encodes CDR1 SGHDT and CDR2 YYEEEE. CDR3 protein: CASSLGAGETQYF. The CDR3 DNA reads TGTGCCAGCAGCCTGGGGGCAGGGGAGACCCAGTACTTC.